The 17 T cell receptor beta chains below all came from one sample that was sequenced in a study of blood T cell repertoires in COVID-19. Data came from immunoSEQ multiplex PCR; TCRdb stores just in-frame clones and leaves some out. The sample includes roughly 88,000 clones, approximately 78% seen only once; the top ten take around a sixth. Sequencing used peripheral blood. These receptors were taken from a woman at least 80 years old with acute or convalescent COVID-19.

The chain carries TRBV3-1 (or the pseudogene TRBV3-2) and TRBJ2-3; D is perhaps TRBD2 (6 bases). CDR1 LGHDT and CDR2 YNNKEL come from the germline V gene (reference sequence). Trimming removed 4 bases at V and 0 bases at J, with 11 bases between. The length of the CDR3 is 15 residues. CDR3 loop: CASSLAGFSTDTQYF. In DNA form, the CDR3 reads TGTGCCAGCAGCCTTGCGGGGTTTAGCACAGATACGCAGTATTTT.

This chain joins TRBV19 and TRBJ1-5; tentatively, D is TRBD1 (5 bases). Trimming stripped 7 bases from V and 0 bases from J, with 13 bases between. The CDR3 spans 15 residues. The germline CDR1 and CDR2 sequences are LNHDA and SQIVND (reference sequence). The CDR3 DNA sequence: TGTGCCAGTACTAAGTGGGGCCTTAGCAATCAGCCCCAGCATTTT. Encoded protein: CASTKWGLSNQPQHF.

The chain combines TRBV20-1 with TRBJ1-6, with 7 positions matching TRBD1. V was clipped by 3 bases and J by 6 bases; unmatched bases: 5. CDR3 length equals 14 residues. Germline CDR1 and CDR2: DFQATT and SNEGSKA (reference sequence). The DNA for the CDR3 is TGCAGTGCTAGTCCGGGACAGATTAATTCACCCCTCCACTTT. Protein: CSASPGQINSPLHF.

Concerning this clone: An end of the junction does not agree with germline; a read error may underlie this. The chain uses TRBV5-1 and TRBJ1-2; 7 nucleotides agree with TRBD1. Germline V gene lookup returns CDR1 SGHRS and CDR2 YFSETQ. CDR3 length: 15 amino acids. The CDR3 bases are TGCGCCAGCAGCGAGGGACAGCCTGCTAAGTATGGCTACACCTTC. It is translated as CASSEGQPAKYGYTF. The full variable domain, rest sourced from reference TRBV5-1 and TRBJ1-2, is KAGVTQTPRYLIKTRGQQVTLSCSPISGHRSVSWYQQTPGQGLQFLFEYFSETQRNKGNFPGRFSGRQFSNSRSEMNVSTLELGDSALYLCASSEGQPAKYGYTFGSGTRLTVV.

As DNA, the CDR3 is TGTGCCAGTACCTCCCCAGGCCACAGCACAGATACGCAGTATTTT. Translated: CASTSPGHSTDTQYF. J is TRBJ2-3 and V is TRBV19; D remains unclear. This CDR3 has 15 amino acids. V was cut by 7 bases and J by 0 bases, with 14 bases left in between. Germline CDR1 reads LNHDA; CDR2 reads SQIVND (reference sequence).

This clone came up a few times. J is TRBJ1-2 and V is TRBV30, with D perhaps TRBD1 (6 bases). Trimming stripped 1 base from V and 3 bases from J, with 9 bases between. Germline lookup yields CDR1 GTSNPN and CDR2 SVGIG (reference sequence). This CDR3 spans 13 amino acids. CDR3 region: CAWSERTDYGYTF. The CDR3 DNA reads TGTGCCTGGAGTGAACGGACAGACTATGGCTACACCTTC.

The genes are TRBV5-6 and TRBJ2-1, with a tentative D call TRBD1 (6 bases). CDR3 length: 18 amino acids. Looked up from germline, CDR1 is SGHDT and CDR2 is YYEEEE. V lost 0 bases and J lost 0, with 16 bases in between. The DNA of the CDR3 is TGTGCCAGCAGCTTGGCAGGGGCCAGACCCAGCTCCTACAATGAGCAGTTCTTC. This codes for CASSLAGARPSSYNEQFF.

The chain employs TRBV5-5 and TRBJ1-3; D call uncertain. CDR1 SGHKS and CDR2 YYEKEE come from the germline V gene (reference sequence). The CDR3 sequence is 14 residues long. Trimming left V 4 bases short and J 4 bases short, with 12 bases between. This chain's CDR3 is CASSAGVYGNTIYF. The CDR3 nucleotides are TGTGCCAGCAGCGCCGGAGTGTACGGAAACACCATATATTTT.

A word on this clone: Relative to the germline gene, one junction end is altered; a read error may explain this. The chain has TRBV7-7 and TRBJ2-3, with TRBD1 identical over 9 bases. This CDR3 has 15 amino acids. From germline, CDR1 is SSHAT and CDR2 FNYEAQ (reference sequence). In DNA form, the CDR3 reads TGTGCTAGCAGCCGGACAGGGGCCGGCACAGATACGCAGTATTTT. Translating it yields CASSRTGAGTDTQYF. Based on the CDR3 plus reference TRBV7-7 and TRBJ2-3, the full variable domain is GAGVSQSPRYKVTKRGQDVTLRCDPISSHATLYWYQQALGQGPEFLTYFNYEAQPDKSGLPSDRFSAERPEGSISTLTIQRTEQRDSAMYRCASSRTGAGTDTQYFGPGTRLTVL.

This chain joins TRBV19 and TRBJ1-2, with 8 bases aligning to TRBD1. The J segment lost 3 bases and the V segment lost 9 bases, leaving 6 bases of the junction unmatched. CDR3 length equals 13 residues. Per the germline V gene, CDR1 is LNHDA and CDR2 is SQIVND (reference sequence). CDR3 bases: TGTGCCAGCGGACAGGGTAGGGACTATGGCTACACCTTC. Translating it yields CASGQGRDYGYTF.

The chain uses TRBV12-3 or TRBV12-4 and TRBJ1-2; 7 bases map to TRBD1. With V trimmed by 5 bases and J by 8 bases, 8 bases remained unmatched. The CDR3 spans 13 residues. The CDR3 nucleotides are TGTGCCAGCAGTCCCCTGACAGGGCGCGGCTACACCTTC. Protein product: CASSPLTGRGYTF.

The chain has TRBV5-1 and TRBJ1-2, with 8 bases identical to TRBD1. The CDR3 sequence is 14 residues long. V dropped 0 bases and J dropped 8; count of bases not matched to a gene: 6. CDR1 SGHRS and CDR2 YFSETQ come from the germline V gene. The CDR3, as DNA: TGCGCCAGCAGCTTGGAGGCAGGGGGCAGGGGCTACACCTTC. Its translation is CASSLEAGGRGYTF.

The rearrangement uses TRBV3-1 (or the pseudogene TRBV3-2) and TRBJ1-6; TRBD1 matches 8 bases. There are 16 residues in the CDR3. Germline lookup yields CDR1 LGHDT and CDR2 YNNKEL (reference sequence). V gave up 3 bases and J gave up 5 bases; unmatched junction bases: 6. In nucleotides, the CDR3 is TGTGCCAGCAGCCAGGCAGGGACAGGAGATAATTCACCCCTCCACTTT. Its protein product is CASSQAGTGDNSPLHF.

The CDR3 DNA follows: TGTGCCAGCAGCCGCCAGCGGGGTTCACCCCTCCACTTT. Translating it yields CASSRQRGSPLHF. The V call is TRBV2, the J call TRBJ1-6; D remains unclear. The germline CDR1 and CDR2 sequences are SNHLY and FYNNEI. V was trimmed by 6 bases and J by 9 bases, leaving 12 bases between them. This CDR3 region has 13 residues.

This chain joins TRBV6-1 and TRBJ1-2, with 7 bases identical to TRBD1. This CDR3 contains 15 residues. V gave up 3 bases and J gave up 7 bases; unmatched junction bases: 11. Germline loops: CDR1 MNHNS, CDR2 SASEGT. This CDR3 reads CASSDQQGGGTGYTF. The DNA for the CDR3 is TGTGCCAGCAGTGATCAGCAGGGGGGCGGCACTGGCTACACCTTC.

V is TRBV7-8 and J is TRBJ2-3; D might be TRBD2 (5 bases). This CDR3 spans 15 amino acids. Trimming pared 2 bases from V and 4 bases from J, leaving 13 bases between. From germline, CDR1 is SGHVS and CDR2 FQNEAQ. This CDR3 reads CASSLRRGGSDTQYF. CDR3 sequence (DNA): TGTGCCAGCAGCTTACGTCGGGGTGGGTCAGATACGCAGTATTTT.

The rearrangement joins TRBV4-3 to TRBJ1-5; TRBD1 might be the D (5 bases). Germline CDR1 is LGHNA and CDR2 is YSLEER. The CDR3 consists of 22 residues. V lost 0 bases and J 9 bases, leaving 36 bases between the germline ends. The chain's CDR3 is CASSQDLGRATGDSKREAPQHF. CDR3 nucleotides: TGCGCCAGCAGCCAAGATTTAGGGCGGGCAACCGGGGACTCCAAGCGTGAGGCGCCCCAGCATTTT.